This passage covers 3 T cell receptor beta chains from one sample sequenced in a study of response to subunit inactivated influenza vaccine. TCRdb reprocessed the RT-PCR reads with MiXCR, giving one entry per CDR3 protein. The profile covers around 580,000 distinct CDR3 sequences, with 14% appearing a single time and 11% taken by the ten largest. Sample: PBMCs from blood, taken approximately 13 days after vaccination. The origin of the receptors is a man in his forties or fifties who received an inactivated influenza vaccine.

This clonotype was counted only a few times. The V call is TRBV6-5, the J call TRBJ1-4; D gene uncertain. The V gene's germline CDR1 is MNHEY and CDR2 SVGAGI. The CDR3 has 15 amino acids. Trimming cost V 3 bases and J 3 bases, with 11 bases left between them. CDR3 sequence reads: CASSYSSVSNEKLFF. For the CDR3, the DNA is TGTGCCAGCAGTTATTCCTCTGTTTCTAATGAAAAACTGTTTTTT.

The chain links TRBV12-3 or TRBV12-4 to TRBJ2-5; 8 bases are shared with TRBD1. V gave up 2 bases and J gave up 5 bases; unmatched junction bases: 7. The length of the CDR3 is 15 residues. CDR3 bases: TGTGCCAGCAGTTTAAGCCCAGGGGGCCTGGAGACCCAGTACTTC. It codes for CASSLSPGGLETQYF.

V usage is TRBV2 and J usage is TRBJ1-4; D gene ambiguous. Trimming pared 2 bases from V and 6 bases from J, leaving 1 base between. In germline, CDR1 is SNHLY, CDR2 FYNNEI. This CDR3 comprises 11 residues. For the CDR3, the DNA is TGTGCCAGCAGTGAACATGAAAAACTGTTTTTT. It specifies CASSEHEKLFF.